These 25 T cell receptor beta chains share one sample of origin, sequenced in a study of T cells in Graves' hyperthyroidism and ophthalmopathy. Regions amplified from RNA transcripts were the TCR beta CDR3 regions. Initially, a first-round RT-PCR of the TCR CDR3 employed the HTBI primer set. TCRdb passed the multiplex PCR reads through MiXCR, listing each CDR3 protein once. The repertoire holds around 600,000 distinct CDR3 sequences, with approximately 15% as singletons. The sequencing input was blood. The receptors originated from a woman aged 40-49 years with Graves' ophthalmopathy.

This clonotype was counted a few times. This chain uses TRBV20-1 with TRBJ2-7; 8 nucleotides line up with TRBD1. This CDR3 has 14 amino acids. Trimming removed 0 bases from V and 3 bases from J; junction bases left unmatched: 4. CDR1 is DFQATT and CDR2 is SNEGSKA in the germline V gene (reference sequence). The CDR3 sequence is CSARDGQGRYEQYF. DNA of the CDR3: TGCAGTGCTAGAGACGGACAGGGTCGCTACGAGCAGTACTTC.

This clonotype was counted once. The gene calls are TRBV12-3 or TRBV12-4 and TRBJ1-6, with 7 bases identical to TRBD1. The CDR3 totals 15 residues. V shed 6 bases and J 5 bases; nucleotides not matched to a gene: 7. The CDR3 loop reads CASSLRDRHNSPLHF. CDR3 sequence (DNA): TGTGCCAGCAGCTTACGGGACAGACATAATTCACCCCTCCACTTT.

J is TRBJ2-1 and V is TRBV19; D possibly corresponds to TRBD2 (6 bases). Trimming removed 5 bases from V and 12 bases from J, with 23 bases in between. Germline lookup yields CDR1 LNHDA and CDR2 SQIVND (reference sequence). The CDR3 has 15 amino acids. DNA for the CDR3: TGTGCCAGTAGTGTTCGACTAGTTGGGGTTTTTGTGCAGTTCTTC. It codes for CASSVRLVGVFVQFF.

This clonotype was observed at least ten times. One base away lies a much larger clone, so this may be a sequencing read error. The chain carries TRBV12-3 or TRBV12-4 and TRBJ1-1; D is unclear. The CDR3 has 13 residues. Between the trimmed V and J ends, which lost 6 bases and 2 bases, there was a span of 10 bases. The CDR3 loop reads CASSPAGNTEAFF. The CDR3 bases are TGTGCCAGCAGCCCGGCAGGAAACACTGAAGCTTTCTTT.

This rearrangement joins TRBV6-6 to TRBJ2-1; tentatively, D is TRBD1 or TRBD2 (6 bases each). Germline CDR1 is MNHNY and CDR2 is SVGAGI (reference sequence). V shed 0 bases and J shed 8 bases, with 8 bases lying between them. The CDR3 spans 13 residues. CDR3 DNA sequence: TGTGCCAGCAGTTACTCGGGGGGCCATGAGCAGTTCTTC. It yields the protein CASSYSGGHEQFF.

The rearrangement links TRBV28 to TRBJ1-5, with a tentative D call TRBD1 (5 bases). The CDR3 runs 12 residues. V was cut by 11 bases and J by 9 bases, with 17 bases left in between. Germline V gives CDR1 MDHEN, CDR2 SYDVKM. The CDR3 loop reads CASRNLQGPQHF. The CDR3 coding sequence is TGTGCCTCTCGGAACCTTCAGGGGCCCCAGCATTTT.

This clonotype was detected a few times. The V and J genes are TRBV3-1 and TRBJ2-1; no firm D call. V lost 0 bases to trimming and J lost 4 bases, with 10 bases between them. CDR3 length equals 15 residues. Germline CDR1 is LGHDT and CDR2 is YNNKEL (reference sequence). The CDR3: CASSQDSGRYNEQFF. The DNA for the CDR3 is TGTGCCAGCAGCCAAGATTCGGGTCGATACAATGAGCAGTTCTTC.

The chain carries TRBV10-3 and TRBJ2-7, with 12 positions matching TRBD2. V trimming: 10 bases; J trimming: 0 bases; junction bases outside the gene matches: 10. The CDR3 consists of 16 residues. Germline V gene lookup returns CDR1 ENHRY and CDR2 SYGVKD. The CDR3 DNA reads as TGTGCCACCCTGGGGCTAGCGGGAGGGGCCTCCTACGAGCAGTACTTC. As protein: CATLGLAGGASYEQYF.

This clonotype has at least ten counts. The chain combines TRBV7-8 with TRBJ1-4; D uncertain. CDR1 is SGHVS, CDR2 FQNEAQ, per germline. Trimming stripped 3 bases from V and 5 bases from J, with 16 bases between. CDR3 size: 16 residues. As DNA, the CDR3 is TGTGCCAGCAGCTTTGCCACCGTGACACCGAATGAAAAACTGTTTTTT. Translation: CASSFATVTPNEKLFF.

The gene calls are TRBV18 and TRBJ2-7; 7 nucleotides line up with TRBD1. The germline V gene has CDR1 KGHSH and CDR2 LQKENI. V dropped 1 base and J dropped 2; count of bases not matched to a gene: 5. There are 15 residues in the CDR3. This CDR3 is CASSPLQDRTYEQYF. The CDR3 DNA reads as TGTGCCAGCTCACCACTGCAGGACAGGACCTACGAGCAGTACTTC.

This clonotype has ten or more counts. The DNA of the CDR3 is TGTGCCTGGAGTTTAGGGACCTCCTACGAGCAGTACTTC. Its translation: CAWSLGTSYEQYF. The rearrangement links TRBV30 to TRBJ2-7; TRBD1 or TRBD2 may be the D gene (5 bases each). Trimming took off 2 bases at V and 0 bases at J, with 8 bases between the two ends. Germline assignment: CDR1 GTSNPN and CDR2 SVGIG (reference sequence). This CDR3 has 13 residues. Variable domain in full (rest from reference TRBV30 and TRBJ2-7): SQTIHQWPATLVQPVGSPLSLECTVEGTSNPNLYWYRQAAGRGLQLLFYSVGIGQISSEVPQNLSASRPQDRQFILSSKKLLLSDSGFYLCAWSLGTSYEQYFGPGTRLTVT.

This chain links TRBV28 with TRBJ2-3; no definite D call. The CDR3 is 13 amino acids. The V end lost 1 base, the J end lost 4 bases, and 6 bases lay between the germline ends. Germline lookup yields CDR1 MDHEN and CDR2 SYDVKM. The CDR3 protein is CASSLSVPDTQYF. The CDR3, as DNA: TGTGCCAGCAGTTTATCTGTGCCAGATACGCAGTATTTT.

This chain links TRBV7-8 with TRBJ2-1; D may be TRBD2 (6 bases). The ends were cut back, 7 bases at V and 2 bases at J, with 15 bases in the middle. Germline loops: CDR1 SGHVS, CDR2 FQNEAQ. The CDR3 sequence is 15 residues long. DNA for the CDR3: TGTGCCAGCACCCACGCGGCTAGCGCCTACAATGAGCAGTTCTTC. The encoded protein is CASTHAASAYNEQFF.

This clonotype was found many times. The chain joins TRBV7-2 to TRBJ2-1; TRBD2 is a possible D gene (6 bases). Germline V gene sequence: CDR1 SGHTA, CDR2 FQGNSA. V was pared by 5 bases and J by 6 bases, with 17 bases between. CDR3 length: 15 amino acids. The chain's CDR3 is CASSLSVGGINEQFF. The CDR3 DNA sequence: TGTGCCAGCAGCCTCAGTGTAGGAGGGATCAATGAGCAGTTCTTC.

This clonotype was found many times. The chain combines TRBV2 with TRBJ1-6; D perhaps matches TRBD1 (5 bases). Germline CDR1 SNHLY, CDR2 FYNNEI. With 5 bases removed from V and 7 bases from J, the gap between germline ends came to 12 bases. The CDR3 contains 14 residues. CDR3 coding DNA: TGTGCCAGCAGTATACAGGTTCCCAATTCACCCCTCCACTTT. This translates into CASSIQVPNSPLHF.

The rearrangement joins TRBV10-3 to TRBJ2-2; D is possibly TRBD2 (5 bases). This CDR3 has 11 residues. CDR1 and CDR2 (germline): ENHRY, SYGVKD. V was clipped by 8 bases and J by 4 bases, with 5 bases between them. The CDR3 sequence: CAIRGTGELFF. The CDR3 DNA reads as TGTGCCATCCGGGGCACCGGGGAGCTGTTTTTT.

DNA of the CDR3: TGTGCCAGCTCACCCGAAGGGGGGAATAGCAATCAGCCCCAGCATTTT. Amino acid sequence: CASSPEGGNSNQPQHF. This chain links TRBV18 with TRBJ1-5; TRBD1 might be the D (6 bases). Germline CDR1 reads KGHSH; CDR2 reads LQKENI. The V gene lost 3 bases and the J gene lost 0 bases, with 12 bases spanning the gap. This CDR3 spans 16 amino acids.

This clonotype was detected only a few times. The rearrangement links TRBV20-1 to TRBJ1-4; 8 bases fit TRBD1. In germline, CDR1 is DFQATT, CDR2 SNEGSKA (reference sequence). This CDR3 is built from 15 residues. V was clipped by 6 bases and J by 7 bases; unmatched bases: 13. CDR3 in DNA: TGCAGTGCGGGGAGCCCGGGACAGGCGGGTGAAAAACTGTTTTTT. Translating gives CSAGSPGQAGEKLFF.

This clonotype was found many times. V and J are TRBV6-1 and TRBJ1-6; 8 bases align to TRBD1. The V and J ends lost 5 bases and 7 bases, in that order; junction bases with no gene match: 4. Germline V gives CDR1 MNHNS, CDR2 SASEGT. CDR3 size: 14 residues. The CDR3 DNA is TGTGCCAGCAGTTTCGGGGACAGGAATTCACCCCTCCACTTT. Encoded protein: CASSFGDRNSPLHF.

This clonotype was counted ten times or more. The chain is built from TRBV5-1 and TRBJ2-4; D unresolved. CDR3 length: 14 residues. The germline CDR1 and CDR2 sequences are SGHRS and YFSETQ. The ends were cut back, 0 bases at V and 0 bases at J, with 4 bases in the middle. The CDR3 loop is CASSLDLAKNIQYF. Here the CDR3 DNA reads TGCGCCAGCAGCTTGGATCTAGCCAAAAACATTCAGTACTTC.

A few counts support this clonotype. The chain combines TRBV19 with TRBJ2-5, with D perhaps TRBD1 (5 bases). The CDR3 is 12 residues long. V lost 5 bases and J lost 3, with 7 bases in between. Germline CDR1 reads LNHDA; CDR2 reads SQIVND (reference sequence). The CDR3 bases are TGTGCCAGTAGTCGACAGAAAGAGACCCAGTACTTC. Protein product: CASSRQKETQYF. Full variable domain (missing parts from reference TRBV19 and TRBJ2-5): DGGITQSPKYLFRKEGQNVTLSCEQNLNHDAMYWYRQDPGQGLRLIYYSQIVNDFQKGDIAEGYSVSREKKESFPLTVTSAQKNPTAFYLCASSRQKETQYFGPGTRLLVL.

This chain links TRBV6-1 with TRBJ2-1; 10 bases map to TRBD1. The CDR3 loop spans 12 amino acids. J lost 14 bases, V lost 6 bases, and 7 bases had no gene match. Germline assignment: CDR1 MNHNS and CDR2 SASEGT. CDR3 bases: TGTGCCAGCAGCCGACAGGGGGCACAGAAGTTCTTC. This codes for CASSRQGAQKFF.

This clonotype was observed a few times. The chain employs TRBV6-1 and TRBJ1-6, with D perhaps TRBD1 (5 bases). The CDR3 is made up of 15 amino acids. The V gene's germline CDR1 is MNHNS and CDR2 SASEGT. V lost 6 bases to trimming and J lost 5 bases, with 14 bases between them. The CDR3: CASSPHRPDNSPLHF. CDR3 DNA: TGTGCCAGCAGCCCACACAGGCCTGATAATTCACCCCTCCACTTT.

Note on this clonotype: Possible read error: a much larger clone is one base away. This chain links TRBV11-2 with TRBJ2-3; either TRBD1 or TRBD2 may fit D (5 bases each). The germline V gene encodes CDR1 SGHAT and CDR2 FQNNGV. The CDR3 extends over 15 amino acids. CDR3 in amino acids: CVSTPWASRADTQYF. The CDR3 nucleotides are TGTGTCAGCACCCCGTGGGCTAGCAGGGCAGATACGCAGTATTTT.

A few counts support this clonotype. The chain combines TRBV6-5 with TRBJ1-4; D is uncertain. The CDR3 contains 15 residues. Per germline, CDR1 MNHEY and CDR2 SVGAGI. Trimming took off 0 bases at V and 4 bases at J, with 9 bases between the two ends. Here the CDR3 DNA reads TGTGCCAGCAGTTACTCTTTCGCCCTTAATGAAAAACTGTTTTTT. Its protein product is CASSYSFALNEKLFF.